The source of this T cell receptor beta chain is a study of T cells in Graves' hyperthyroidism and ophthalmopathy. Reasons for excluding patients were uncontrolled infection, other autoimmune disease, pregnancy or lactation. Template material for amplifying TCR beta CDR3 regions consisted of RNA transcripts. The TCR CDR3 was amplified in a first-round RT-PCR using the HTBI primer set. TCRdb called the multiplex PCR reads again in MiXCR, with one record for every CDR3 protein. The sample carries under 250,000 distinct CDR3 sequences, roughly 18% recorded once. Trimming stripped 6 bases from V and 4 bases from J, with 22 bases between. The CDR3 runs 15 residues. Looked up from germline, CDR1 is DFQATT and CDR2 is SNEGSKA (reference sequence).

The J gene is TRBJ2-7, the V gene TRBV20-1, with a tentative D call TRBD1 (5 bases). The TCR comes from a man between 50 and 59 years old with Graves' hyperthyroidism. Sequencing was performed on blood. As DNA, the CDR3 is TGCAGTGCGGGGAAGGGGCCCACCCCCTCTTACGAGCAGTACTTC. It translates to CSAGKGPTPSYEQYF.